What follows is one TCR beta chain and its context. V was clipped by 4 bases and J by 4 bases, with 14 bases between them. This CDR3 contains 14 residues. The germline V gene has CDR1 SGDLS and CDR2 YYNGEE. This entry belongs to a study of T cell responses to AZD1222 COVID-19 vaccine. Here immunoSEQ multiplex PCR was the method, and the copy in TCRdb shows in-frame clones only, minus some. Found here are 130,000 or so clones, 80% to 95% of them singletons; the top ten hold roughly 3.9%. The receptor comes from an adult who received the AZD1222 COVID-19 vaccine. J is TRBJ1-1 and V is TRBV9, with D perhaps matching TRBD1 (6 bases). The sample consisted of peripheral blood, taken 28 days after the second AZD1222 dose. CDR3 sequence reads: CASSLRGLSTEAFF. Here the CDR3 DNA reads TGTGCCAGCAGCCTCCGGGGGCTTAGCACTGAAGCTTTCTTT.